Listed below are T cell receptor beta chains from one sample, sequenced in a study of cytomegalovirus exposure and HLA in healthy donors. Assay: immunoSEQ multiplex PCR; the TCRdb copy retains only in-frame clones and omits some. The data hold a few hundred thousand clones, with about 86% observed a single time. The specimen was PBMCs. These receptors all come from a woman aged 18-35 years in good health and CMV-seronegative. Both conserved end residues are part of each CDR3. The D gene is left open where the match is weak. Clone size appears in some rows only: once, few, many, or a class for an expanded clone.

NA TRBJ2-7 TRBV9 TRBD1 TGTGCCAGCAGCGTAGGGGGACAGGGATACAACGAGCAGTACTTC CASSVGGQGYNEQYF
NA TRBJ1-1 TRBV27 NA TGTGCCAGCAGCTTAACAGGGTTTAACACTGAAGCTTTCTTT CASSLTGFNTEAFF
NA TRBJ2-1 TRBV4-1 TRBD2 TGCGCCAGCAGCCAAGATAGCCTAGCGGGAGGCTACAATGAGCAGTTCTTC CASSQDSLAGGYNEQFF
NA TRBJ1-5 TRBV28 NA TGTGCCAGCAGTTACTCCCTTTTCGCGACAGGCTCCGTTCAGCCCCAGCATTTT CASSYSLFATGSVQPQHF
NA TRBJ2-2 TRBV7-9 NA TGTGCCAGCAGGGAAGGCTTTCGAGGTGGGAACACCGGGGAGCTGTTTTTT CASREGFRGGNTGELFF
few TRBJ2-7 TRBV7-8 TRBD2 TGTGCCAGCAGCTTATCAGGACTAGCCAACGAGCAGTACTTC CASSLSGLANEQYF
NA TRBJ2-7 TRBV30 NA TGTGCCTGGAGCGACCAGGGTTACGAGCAGTACTTC CAWSDQGYEQYF
NA TRBJ1-2 TRBV28 TRBD1 TGTGCCAGCAGTTTAAGTTTTGTCACCGAAAACAGGGGGTACTATGGCTACACCTTC CASSLSFVTENRGYYGYTF
once TRBJ2-5 TRBV29-1 TRBD1 TGCAGCGTTGGGGACAGTAAAGAGACCCAGTACTTC CSVGDSKETQYF
NA TRBJ1-2 TRBV4-1 NA TGCGCCAGCAGCCAAGACTCGCCCTTACGGGCCCAGGGCGTTTCTGGCTACACCTTC CASSQDSPLRAQGVSGYTF
NA TRBJ2-3 TRBV27 TRBD2 TGTGCCAGCGCTCCCCCGTCTCCGAGGCTAGCGGGAGGGCTCCCAGATACGCAGTATTTT CASAPPSPRLAGGLPDTQYF
NA TRBJ2-5 TRBV5-1 TRBD1 TGCGCCAGCCAAAGGACAGGGGCGGAGGAGACCCAGTACTTC CASQRTGAEETQYF
NA TRBJ2-7 TRBV4-1 NA TGCGCCAGCAGCCAACCCGGAAGGGGATTGCCCTACGAGCAGTACTTC CASSQPGRGLPYEQYF
NA TRBJ1-3 TRBV28 TRBD1 TGTGCCAGCAGGACAGACAGGGACTCTGGAAACACCATATATTTT CASRTDRDSGNTIYF
NA TRBJ2-1 TRBV11-2 NA TGTGCCAGCAGCTTAGATAGGAGTCTAGCGCGCTACAATGAGCAGTTCTTC CASSLDRSLARYNEQFF
NA TRBJ2-1 TRBV25-1 NA TGTGCCAGCAGTGTCCAGGGATCCTACAATGAGCAGTTCTTC CASSVQGSYNEQFF
NA TRBJ2-3 TRBV13 TRBD2 TGTGCCAGCAGCTTAGTGGGGACTAGCGGGAGGAGCACAGATACGCAGTATTTT CASSLVGTSGRSTDTQYF
NA TRBJ2-3 TRBV2 TRBD2 TGTGCCAGCAGTGAACTAGCGGGAGGAGCAGATACGCAGTATTTT CASSELAGGADTQYF
NA TRBJ2-5 TRBV14 TRBD1 TGTGCCAGGTACTACAGACAGGGAGACCAAGAGACCCAGTACTTC CARYYRQGDQETQYF